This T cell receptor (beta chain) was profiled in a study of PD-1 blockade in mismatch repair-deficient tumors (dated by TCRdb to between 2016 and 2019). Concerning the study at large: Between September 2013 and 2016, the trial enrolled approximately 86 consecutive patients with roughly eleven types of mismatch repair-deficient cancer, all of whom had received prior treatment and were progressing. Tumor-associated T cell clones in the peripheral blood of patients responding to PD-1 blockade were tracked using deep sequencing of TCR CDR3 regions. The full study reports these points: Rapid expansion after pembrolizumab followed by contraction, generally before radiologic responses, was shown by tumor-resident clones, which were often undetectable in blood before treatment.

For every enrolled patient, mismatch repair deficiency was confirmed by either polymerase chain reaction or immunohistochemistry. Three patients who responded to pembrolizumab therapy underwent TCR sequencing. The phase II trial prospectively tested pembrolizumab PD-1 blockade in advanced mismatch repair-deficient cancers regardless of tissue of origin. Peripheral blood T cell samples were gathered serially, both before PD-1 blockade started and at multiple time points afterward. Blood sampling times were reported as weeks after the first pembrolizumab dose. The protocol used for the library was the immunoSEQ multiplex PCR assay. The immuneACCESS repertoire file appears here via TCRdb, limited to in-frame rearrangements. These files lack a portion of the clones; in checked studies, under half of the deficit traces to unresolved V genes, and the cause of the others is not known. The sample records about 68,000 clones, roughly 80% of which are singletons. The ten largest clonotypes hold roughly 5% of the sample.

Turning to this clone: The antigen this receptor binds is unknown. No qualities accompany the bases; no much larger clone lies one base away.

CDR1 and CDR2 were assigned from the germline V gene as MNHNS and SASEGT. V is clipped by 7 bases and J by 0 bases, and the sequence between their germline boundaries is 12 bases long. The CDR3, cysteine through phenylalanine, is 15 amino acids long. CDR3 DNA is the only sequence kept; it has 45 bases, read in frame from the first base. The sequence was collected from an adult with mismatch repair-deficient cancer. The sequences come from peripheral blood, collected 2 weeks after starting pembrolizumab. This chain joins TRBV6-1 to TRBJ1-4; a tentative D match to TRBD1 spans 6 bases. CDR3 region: CASIGQLATNEKLFF. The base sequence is TGTGCCAGCATAGGACAGCTTGCAACTAATGAAAAACTGTTTTTT.